This TCR beta chain was sequenced in a study of shared clonotypes between healthy human individuals. Remarks on this clone: The germline gene is not matched at one end of the junction; a read error may be the cause.

Germline V gene sequence: CDR1 SGHRS, CDR2 YFSETQ. CDR3 length equals 17 residues. The table came from immunoSEQ multiplex PCR; TCRdb's copy has only in-frame clones and leaves some out. The sample consists of some 1.4 million clones, approximately 96% of them appearing once. The specimen was naive CD4+ T cells sorted from blood. Subset here: CD45RA+ positively selected. The chain recombines TRBV5-1 with TRBJ2-6; 8 bases agree with TRBD1. The sequence was collected from a man younger than 45 in good health. The CDR3 DNA is TGCGCCAGCAGCCCCGGACAGGGAAGAAGTGGGGTCAACGTCCTGACTTTC. As protein: CASSPGQGRSGVNVLTF. The complete variable domain, with remaining parts taken from reference TRBV5-1 and TRBJ2-6, reads KAGVTQTPRYLIKTRGQQVTLSCSPISGHRSVSWYQQTPGQGLQFLFEYFSETQRNKGNFPGRFSGRQFSNSRSEMNVSTLELGDSALYLCASSPGQGRSGVNVLTFGAGSRLTVL.